This entry is about one T cell receptor (beta chain). The sample comes from a study of blood T cell repertoires in COVID-19. The length of the CDR3 is 14 residues. V lost 6 bases and J 8 bases, leaving 17 bases between the germline ends. Germline CDR1 and CDR2: MNHEY and SVGAGI. Original data processing: Reference gene primer amplification in the assay estimated nucleated cell counts. Measured with immunoSEQ multiplex PCR; TCRdb has only the in-frame clones, and not every one. The DNA gave D and trimming, while V, J and clone size come from that table. The table has 150,000 to 200,000 clones, around 79% seen once; the top ten hold over 5%.

Sequenced sample: peripheral blood. The sequence was collected from a woman in her thirties or forties with COVID-19, enrolled during active disease. The V and J genes are TRBV6-5 and TRBJ1-5, with D perhaps matching TRBD1 (6 bases). The CDR3 nucleotides read TGTGCCAGCAGCCCGGACAGAGGGGGTGAGCCCCAGCATTTT. This sequence encodes CASSPDRGGEPQHF.